A selection of T cell receptor beta chains follows, all from one sample in a study of blood T cell repertoires in COVID-19. TCRdb's table, derived via immunoSEQ multiplex PCR, lists solely in-frame clones and lacks some. There are about 390,000 clones in the sample; about 87% occur only once, and about 9.4% lies in the top ten. Sequencing was done on a sample of PBMCs or T cells enriched from blood (not recorded which). Source of these receptors: a woman in her forties or fifties who had recovered from COVID-19. Each CDR3 is given with its conserved first and last residue. The D gene is left open where the match is weak. Clone size is given for some rows only: seen once, a few or many times, or a class if the clone is expanded.

-	TRBV28	TRBJ2-7	12	-	CASTGQIYEQYF	TGTGCCAGCACTGGACAGATCTACGAGCAGTACTTC
TRBD2	TRBV28	TRBJ2-7	15	-	CASLPLAGSSYEQYF	TGTGCCAGCCTTCCCCTAGCGGGTAGCTCCTACGAGCAGTACTTC
TRBD1	TRBV19	TRBJ1-5	15	many	CASSHRDRQNQPQHF	TGTGCCAGTAGTCACAGGGACAGGCAAAATCAGCCCCAGCATTTT
TRBD1	TRBV27	TRBJ1-1	16	-	CASSVTGTRMNTEAFF	TGTGCCAGCAGTGTGACAGGGACGCGAATGAACACTGAAGCTTTCTTT
TRBD1	TRBV5-1	TRBJ1-2	12	-	CASRGQNYGYTF	TGCGCCAGCAGGGGACAGAACTATGGCTACACCTTC
TRBD2	TRBV28	TRBJ2-5	14	-	CASTPSGGHKTQYF	TGTGCCAGCACTCCTTCGGGGGGGCATAAGACCCAGTACTTC
TRBD1	TRBV2	TRBJ2-2	16	-	CASSVMTGGGNGELFF	TGTGCCAGCAGCGTAATGACAGGGGGCGGGAACGGGGAGCTGTTTTTT
TRBD1	TRBV7-2	TRBJ1-1	12	-	CASSLGDRAAFF	TGTGCCAGCAGCTTAGGGGACAGAGCAGCTTTCTTT
TRBD2	TRBV3-1/TRBV3-2	TRBJ2-3	15	-	CASSLSRGGTDTQYF	TGTGCCAGCAGCCTAAGCCGGGGGGGCACAGATACGCAGTATTTT
-	TRBV9	TRBJ1-4	15	-	CASSVGGETNEKLFF	TGTGCCAGCAGCGTAGGGGGGGAAACTAATGAAAAACTGTTTTTT
TRBD1	TRBV27	TRBJ1-5	16	-	CASSRVGQGVNQPQHF	TGTGCCAGCAGTAGGGTGGGACAGGGCGTCAATCAGCCCCAGCATTTT
-	TRBV7-8	TRBJ2-3	16	-	CASSLSGSSVVDTQYF	TGTGCCAGCAGCTTATCAGGTTCTAGCGTAGTGGATACGCAGTATTTT
-	TRBV5-6	TRBJ2-4	17	-	CASSLGSTTLAKNIQYF	TGTGCCAGCAGCCTCGGGTCCACAACTCTAGCCAAAAACATTCAGTACTTC
TRBD2	TRBV15	TRBJ2-1	19	-	CATSRDLWSGGAPYNEQFF	TGTGCCACCAGCAGAGATCTCTGGAGCGGGGGGGCCCCCTACAATGAGCAGTTCTTC
-	TRBV9	TRBJ1-2	14	-	CASSGPEMSYGYTF	TGTGCCAGCTCAGGTCCCGAGATGTCCTATGGCTACACCTTC
-	TRBV7-9	TRBJ1-6	12	-	CASSFQGPPLHF	TGTGCCAGCAGCTTTCAGGGGCCACCCCTCCACTTT
TRBD1	TRBV4-3	TRBJ1-6	15	once	CASSQTTGANSPLHF	TGCGCCAGCAGCCAAACGACAGGGGCTAATTCACCCCTCCACTTT
-	TRBV4-1	TRBJ1-2	14	once	CASSQGQAGYGYTF	TGCGCCAGCAGCCAAGGACAGGCGGGCTATGGCTACACCTTC
-	TRBV19	TRBJ1-3	15	once	CASIPPRYSGNTIYF	TGTGCCAGTATCCCCCCCCGTTACTCTGGAAACACCATATATTTT
-	TRBV5-4	TRBJ2-5	17	-	CASSPLLGGAYQETQYF	TGTGCCAGCAGCCCCTTGCTGGGGGGGGCGTACCAAGAGACCCAGTACTTC
-	TRBV7-6	TRBJ2-5	16	-	CASSLGLRRYQETQYF	TGTGCCAGCAGCTTAGGCCTCAGGAGGTACCAAGAGACCCAGTACTTC
TRBD1	TRBV10-3	TRBJ1-2	12	-	CAISWDRASYTF	TGTGCCATCAGTTGGGACAGGGCGAGCTACACCTTC
TRBD2	TRBV7-2	TRBJ2-5	14	-	CATKRGTDRETQYF	TGTGCCACTAAGCGGGGAACAGATCGGGAGACCCAGTACTTC
-	TRBV7-3	TRBJ1-1	13	once	CASSPTGNTEAFF	TGTGCCAGCAGCCCCACCGGTAACACTGAAGCTTTCTTT
-	TRBV28	TRBJ1-1	15	-	CASRTSRGLGTEAFF	TGTGCCAGCAGGACCTCCAGGGGTTTGGGGACTGAAGCTTTCTTT
-	TRBV12-3/TRBV12-4	TRBJ1-2	12	few	CASSQGQRGYTF	TGTGCCAGCAGTCAGGGGCAGCGTGGCTACACCTTC
TRBD1	TRBV19	TRBJ1-1	13	-	CACRGQGTTEAFF	TGTGCCTGCCGCGGACAGGGCACTACTGAAGCTTTCTTT
-	TRBV2	TRBJ1-6	14	-	CASSVDKQNSPLHF	TGTGCCAGCAGTGTTGACAAGCAAAATTCACCCCTCCACTTT
TRBD2	TRBV29-1	TRBJ2-1	14	-	CSVGRGGSYNEQFF	TGCAGCGTTGGTCGGGGGGGGTCCTACAATGAGCAGTTCTTC
TRBD1	TRBV5-6	TRBJ1-1	14	-	CASSPQGVSAEAFF	TGTGCCAGCAGCCCGCAGGGGGTTAGCGCTGAAGCTTTCTTT
-	TRBV18	TRBJ2-7	13	-	CATSARSSYEQYF	TGTGCCACCTCCGCTCGGAGCTCCTACGAGCAGTACTTC
-	TRBV6-2/TRBV6-3	TRBJ1-5	15	-	CASSPPNTGSQPQHF	TGTGCCAGCAGCCCTCCTAATACAGGGAGTCAGCCCCAGCATTTT
-	TRBV30	TRBJ1-1	14	many	CAWSGILVGSEAFF	TGTGCCTGGAGTGGAATCCTGGTGGGCTCTGAAGCTTTCTTT
TRBD1	TRBV28	TRBJ1-3	15	-	CASSLRGPGGNTIYF	TGTGCCAGCAGTTTAAGGGGGCCGGGTGGAAACACCATATATTTT
-	TRBV9	TRBJ1-6	16	few	CASSVTGNSYNSPLHF	TGTGCCAGCAGCGTAACAGGCAACTCCTATAATTCACCCCTCCACTTT
TRBD1	TRBV7-3	TRBJ2-7	17	few	CASSSGPGQINPYEQYF	TGTGCCAGCAGCAGCGGACCGGGACAGATTAATCCCTACGAGCAGTACTTC
-	TRBV2	TRBJ1-2	14	-	CASRAGTRIYGYTF	TGTGCCAGCAGAGCGGGGACACGGATCTATGGCTACACCTTC
-	TRBV5-1	TRBJ2-6	15	-	CASSLFSSGANVLTF	TGCGCCAGCAGCTTGTTTAGCTCTGGGGCCAACGTCCTGACTTTC
-	TRBV27	TRBJ2-7	19	-	CASSRASSSYGGPNYEQYF	TGTGCCAGCAGTAGGGCCTCGTCCTCTTACGGGGGACCTAACTACGAGCAGTACTTC
-	TRBV28	TRBJ2-7	15	once	CASRFSWGGIYEQYF	TGTGCCAGCAGATTCTCATGGGGCGGAATTTACGAGCAGTACTTC
-	TRBV18	TRBJ1-1	15	-	CASSPVIGGGTEAFF	TGTGCCAGCTCACCTGTGATAGGAGGAGGGACTGAAGCTTTCTTT